The rows below give T cell receptor beta chains drawn from one sample of a study of blood T cell repertoires in COVID-19. This table comes from immunoSEQ multiplex PCR, and its TCRdb copy is limited to in-frame clones, with some not included. This table holds some 88,000 clones, approximately 81% found once. The sequencing input was peripheral blood. Source of these receptors: a woman between 65 and 79 years old with acute or convalescent COVID-19. CDR3s leave out the opening cysteine and the closing phenylalanine or tryptophan. D genes are given only for firm matches.

ASNPDSTGELF	TRBJ2-2	TRBV12-3/TRBV12-4	.
ASSWGDQPQH	TRBJ1-5	TRBV7-9	.
ASSIPTALGEKLF	TRBJ1-4	TRBV28	.
SVGGVGTSSWGQETQY	TRBJ2-5	TRBV29-1	TRBD2
ATRNSGGTR	TRBJ2-3	TRBV28	TRBD2
ASSQGSGFNGYT	TRBJ1-2	TRBV3-1/TRBV3-2	.
ASSPFVVETTDTQY	TRBJ2-3	TRBV7-8	.
ASRPQGSNGYT	TRBJ1-2	TRBV14	.
ASSGAQLAGEYTDTQY	TRBJ2-3	TRBV6-1	TRBD2
ATTPATGELF	TRBJ2-2	TRBV2	.
ASSIGQGGAVNTEAF	TRBJ1-1	TRBV5-1	TRBD1
ASTPGGADPSFETQY	TRBJ2-5	TRBV28	.
ASSVGGAGYT	TRBJ1-2	TRBV5-1	.
ASSLITDTGELF	TRBJ2-2	TRBV6-6	.
AISDRGGAGSYSAPLH	TRBJ1-6	TRBV10-3	.
ASSQSGQGMISGFGQPQH	TRBJ1-5	TRBV23-1	TRBD1
ASSGLAGGPYTGELF	TRBJ2-2	TRBV9	TRBD2
ASSQQGALTNYGYT	TRBJ1-2	TRBV7-9	TRBD1
ATSRTDMNTEAF	TRBJ1-1	TRBV9	.
ASSPGLAGERDTQY	TRBJ2-3	TRBV18	TRBD2
ASTPQGYSEAF	TRBJ1-1	TRBV19	.
ATQAWVGTGELF	TRBJ2-2	TRBV27	.
ASSQDRGQGRNYGYT	TRBJ1-2	TRBV14	TRBD1
ASSLGTGNSNQPQH	TRBJ1-5	TRBV9	TRBD1
AISPDRDLYSNQPQH	TRBJ1-5	TRBV10-3	.
AISGTGANTEAF	TRBJ1-1	TRBV10-3	TRBD1
ASRPNPGLAKTQY	TRBJ2-5	TRBV27	TRBD2
ASSPLLQATEAF	TRBJ1-1	TRBV7-2	.
ATSDSLGGNSGRHEQF	TRBJ2-1	TRBV24-1	TRBD2
ASSQAAVRGRIGYGYT	TRBJ1-2	TRBV5-4	TRBD1
ASSLVDSISYNEQF	TRBJ2-1	TRBV7-2	.
SVDKGAYGYT	TRBJ1-2	TRBV29-1	TRBD1
ASSLNDRAMNTEAF	TRBJ1-1	TRBV18	TRBD1
ASSLPSGTGGSGVGDTQY	TRBJ2-3	TRBV5-1	TRBD1
ASSPVGLAGVGELF	TRBJ2-2	TRBV7-2	TRBD2
ASSRLNTGELF	TRBJ2-2	TRBV12-3/TRBV12-4	.
ASSEYDFNTGELF	TRBJ2-2	TRBV25-1	.
ASRESGTGDNEQF	TRBJ2-1	TRBV19	TRBD1
ASSLSGGSYNEQF	TRBJ2-1	TRBV5-1	TRBD2
ASRRTDTGELF	TRBJ2-2	TRBV28	.
ASRSDSVAGY	TRBJ2-5	TRBV6-5	.
ASSQPSGQETQY	TRBJ2-5	TRBV3-1/TRBV3-2	TRBD2
ASSPLNRGGYGYT	TRBJ1-2	TRBV18	TRBD1
ASSPFEGGEKLF	TRBJ1-4	TRBV18	.
ASSRPAPGLAAGNEQF	TRBJ2-1	TRBV6-2/TRBV6-3	TRBD2
ASNPFPFGQNTEAF	TRBJ1-1	TRBV11-2	.
ASSQTIHRGGSPLH	TRBJ1-6	TRBV6-6	TRBD1
ASSEAGGGKDTQY	TRBJ2-3	TRBV10-1	.
ASSTKQGQLF	TRBJ1-4	TRBV6-5	.
AISEGTSNNEQF	TRBJ2-1	TRBV10-3	TRBD2
ASSRLIPDTQY	TRBJ2-3	TRBV2	.